This T cell receptor (beta chain) was sequenced in a study of CD8 T cells in ankylosing spondylitis. Using its own MiXCR run on the 5' RACE reads, TCRdb lists one record per CDR3 protein. The sample carries some 700,000 distinct CDR3 sequences, about 20% recorded once. This clonotype came up a few times. Its antigen is not known. Looked up from germline, CDR1 is MNHEY and CDR2 is SVGAGI. The length of the CDR3 is 18 residues. The trim removed 2 bases at V and 4 bases at J, leaving 11 bases unmatched. Findings and caveats of the study: Blood from ankylosing spondylitis patients appeared to carry a characteristic roughly 8-variant TCR beta motif. From matched ankylosing spondylitis synovial fluid, disease-linked clones were reportedly recovered at significantly enriched levels.

V is TRBV6-5 and J is TRBJ1-5; 10 bases line up with TRBD1. The sample taken for sequencing was blood, either unsorted or a sorted T cell fraction (not recorded which). The receptor's source is a male donor with ankylosing spondylitis. CDR3 loop: CASSYHDRGLWSNQPQHF. The CDR3 nucleotides are TGTGCCAGCAGTTACCATGACAGGGGGCTATGGTCGAATCAGCCCCAGCATTTT.